Shown below are 24 T cell receptor beta chains from a single sample sequenced in a study of immune evolution from preneoplasia to lung adenocarcinoma (dated by TCRdb to about 2021). Libraries were prepared through the immunoSEQ multiplex PCR assay. In TCRdb, the immuneACCESS table is reduced to in-frame sequences with V and J assigned. These tables do not hold every clone; where another copy was compared, an unresolved V gene accounts for under half, and the others remain unexplained. The sample table shows some 4,900 clones, and 60% to 80% are seen once. The ten largest make up approximately 26% of the sample. Sequenced input: FFPE normal lung tissue adjacent to the tumor. These receptor sequences come from a person in their sixties or seventies with lung adenocarcinoma.

This clone was seen only once. V usage is TRBV7-2 and J usage is TRBJ2-2, with D perhaps assigned TRBD1 or TRBD2 (5 bases each). The germline V gene encodes CDR1 SGHTA and CDR2 FQGNSA. The CDR3 covers 15 residues. The germline V and J ends were trimmed by 5 bases and 3 bases, with 13 bases remaining between them. For the CDR3, the DNA is TGTGCCAGCAGCCTCAGTGGGGGATACACCGGGGAGCTGTTTTTT. It is translated as CASSLSGGYTGELFF.

The gene calls are TRBV5-4 and TRBJ2-5, with 8 positions matching TRBD2. V shed 5 bases, J shed 5 bases, and the junction held 8 bases outside the gene matches. Germline V gene data show CDR1 as SGHNT and CDR2 as YYREEE (reference sequence). The length of the CDR3 is 14 residues. CDR3 in DNA: TGTGCCAGCAGTCAGGGACTAGTCGGGGAGACCCAGTACTTC. Protein: CASSQGLVGETQYF.

V usage is TRBV11-3 and J usage is TRBJ2-1; D remains unclear. The germline V and J ends were trimmed by 1 base and 9 bases, with 16 bases remaining between them. The CDR3 is 15 amino acids. Germline CDR1 SGHNT, CDR2 YENEEA. CDR3 region: CASSLGLRFLGEQFF. The CDR3 coding sequence is TGTGCCAGCAGCTTAGGTCTCAGATTCTTAGGTGAGCAGTTCTTC. The full variable domain, its missing parts supplied by reference TRBV11-3 and TRBJ2-1, is EAGVVQSPRYKIIEKKQPVAFWCNPISGHNTLYWYLQNLGQGPELLIRYENEEAVDDSQLPKDRFSAERLKGVDSTLKIQPAELGDSAVYLCASSLGLRFLGEQFFGPGTRLTVL.

This chain joins TRBV7-3 and TRBJ1-2, with TRBD1 matching over 9 bases. The V and J ends lost 1 base and 5 bases, in that order; junction bases with no gene match: 5. This CDR3 has 15 amino acids. Germline V gene sequence: CDR1 SGHTA, CDR2 FQGTGA. In nucleotides, the CDR3 is TGTGCCAGCAGCTTAAGTACAGGGGGCCTGTATGGCTACACCTTC. The encoded protein is CASSLSTGGLYGYTF.

This chain connects TRBV6-5 to TRBJ1-4, with 9 positions matching TRBD1. The germline CDR1 and CDR2 sequences are MNHEY and SVGAGI. The CDR3 has 15 amino acids. The trim removed 6 bases at V and 7 bases at J, leaving 9 bases unmatched. The CDR3 loop is CASSSGTGSFEKLFF. For the CDR3, the DNA is TGTGCCAGCAGCTCCGGGACAGGGTCGTTTGAAAAACTGTTTTTT.

The genes are TRBV11-2 and TRBJ2-7; D unresolved. Germline-derived CDR1 and CDR2 are SGHAT and FQNNGV. This CDR3 contains 14 residues. Between the trimmed V and J ends, which lost 1 base and 3 bases, there was a span of 10 bases. CDR3: CASSLGILGYEQYF. In DNA, the CDR3 is TGTGCCAGCAGCTTAGGGATTCTGGGCTACGAGCAGTACTTC.

The gene calls are TRBV4-1 and TRBJ1-1; D perhaps matches TRBD1 (5 bases). The germline CDR1 and CDR2 sequences are MGHRA and YSYEKL. V was pared by 0 bases and J by 11 bases, with 19 bases between. The CDR3 totals 15 residues. The CDR3, as DNA: TGCGCCAGCAGCCAAGAGGGCCGCGGCCAGGGTGCCGCTTTCTTT. Its translation is CASSQEGRGQGAAFF.

The rearrangement links TRBV11-2 to TRBJ2-5, with a possible D match to TRBD2 (6 bases). V gave up 4 bases and J gave up 5 bases, with 11 bases separating them. Looked up from germline, CDR1 is SGHAT and CDR2 is FQNNGV. The CDR3 length is 13 residues. CDR3 amino acids: CASSSEEGETQYF. The CDR3, as DNA: TGTGCCAGCAGCTCGGAGGAGGGGGAGACCCAGTACTTC.

The gene calls are TRBV5-1 and TRBJ2-5; 9 positions match TRBD1. Germline assignment: CDR1 SGHRS and CDR2 YFSETQ. The CDR3 has 18 residues. V dropped 0 bases and J dropped 2; count of bases not matched to a gene: 11. CDR3 sequence (DNA): TGCGCCAGCAGCTTGGCCCCTGGAACAGGGGGCTATCAAGAGACCCAGTACTTC. It yields the protein CASSLAPGTGGYQETQYF.

The chain couples TRBV28 to TRBJ2-5; D is undetermined. The V and J ends lost 5 bases and 3 bases respectively, with 10 bases between them. CDR3 size: 13 residues. Germline CDR1 MDHEN, CDR2 SYDVKM. The CDR3 loop is CASSPQWKETQYF. As DNA, the CDR3 is TGTGCCAGCAGTCCACAGTGGAAAGAGACCCAGTACTTC.

The V and J genes are TRBV7-3 and TRBJ2-2, with a possible D match to TRBD1 (5 bases). The germline V gene encodes CDR1 SGHTA and CDR2 FQGTGA. V shed 5 bases and J shed 4 bases, with 14 bases lying between them. There are 15 residues in the CDR3. CDR3: CASSPGRQSTGELFF. The CDR3 DNA reads as TGTGCCAGCAGCCCAGGGCGACAGAGCACCGGGGAGCTGTTTTTT.

The rearrangement links TRBV4-2 to TRBJ1-1; 7 positions match TRBD1. CDR1 LGHNA and CDR2 YNFKEQ come from the germline V gene. With V trimmed by 1 base and J by 10 bases, 12 bases remained unmatched. The CDR3 is 15 amino acids. CDR3 loop: CASSQVQGEDSTAFF. For the CDR3, the DNA is TGTGCCAGCAGCCAAGTCCAGGGGGAGGACAGTACAGCTTTCTTT.

By its share, this clone is medium-sized. The chain combines TRBV11-3 with TRBJ2-2; D gene uncertain. The CDR3 runs to 14 residues. Per the germline V gene, CDR1 is SGHNT and CDR2 is YENEEA. V lost 1 base to trimming and J lost 2 bases, with 5 bases between them. The CDR3: CASSLADNTGELFF. In DNA, the CDR3 is TGTGCCAGCAGCTTAGCCGACAACACCGGGGAGCTGTTTTTT. The whole variable domain, remainder taken from reference TRBV11-3 and TRBJ2-2, is EAGVVQSPRYKIIEKKQPVAFWCNPISGHNTLYWYLQNLGQGPELLIRYENEEAVDDSQLPKDRFSAERLKGVDSTLKIQPAELGDSAVYLCASSLADNTGELFFGEGSRLTVL.

The DNA of the CDR3 is TGTGCCAGCAAACTGGGTGGGGGCGAGCAGTACTTC. Residues: CASKLGGGEQYF. The gene calls are TRBV27 and TRBJ2-7, with D possibly being TRBD1 or TRBD2 (5 bases each). Germline loops: CDR1 MNHEY, CDR2 SMNVEV (reference sequence). The length of the CDR3 is 12 residues. V gave up 7 bases and J gave up 6 bases, with 13 bases separating them.

The rearrangement joins TRBV15 to TRBJ1-1, with TRBD1 matching 7 bases. This CDR3 spans 13 amino acids. Germline CDR1 and CDR2: LNHNV and YYDKDF (reference sequence). V lost 0 bases, J lost 11 bases, and 6 bases stayed unmatched. CDR3 residues: CATSREGGGWAFF. The CDR3 nucleotides are TGTGCCACCAGCAGAGAAGGGGGCGGGTGGGCTTTCTTT.

V gene TRBV12-5 combines with J gene TRBJ2-1, with 11 bases lining up with TRBD1. With V trimmed by 1 base and J by 8 bases, 1 base remained unmatched. There are 14 residues in the CDR3. CDR1 and CDR2 (germline): LGHNT, FRNRAP. The CDR3 sequence: CASGLGTGGDEQFF. The CDR3 DNA reads as TGTGCTAGTGGTTTGGGGACAGGGGGCGATGAGCAGTTCTTC.

This rearrangement joins TRBV5-3 to TRBJ2-5; 10 bases align to TRBD2. TRBV5-3 is filed as an ORF, its function uncertain. The CDR3 totals 16 residues. The V and J ends lost 2 bases and 3 bases, in that order; junction bases with no gene match: 7. The DNA of the CDR3 is TGTGCCAGAAGCTTACTCATAGCGGGAGGTAAAGAGACCCAGTACTTC. This encodes CARSLLIAGGKETQYF.

The gene calls are TRBV7-8 and TRBJ2-1, with 10 bases aligning to TRBD2. Looked up from germline, CDR1 is SGHVS and CDR2 is FQNEAQ. The CDR3 sequence is 17 residues long. The J segment lost 5 bases and the V segment lost 4 bases, leaving 11 bases of the junction unmatched. The CDR3, as DNA: TGTGCCAGCAGCTCGTCCCAGCGGGAGGGCCGCCACAATGAGCAGTTCTTC. Translation: CASSSSQREGRHNEQFF.

This clone was observed a few times. The chain recombines TRBV4-1 with TRBJ2-1; no firm D call. The CDR3 extends over 14 amino acids. Germline V gene data show CDR1 as MGHRA and CDR2 as YSYEKL. Trimming cost V 6 bases and J 1 base, with 10 bases left between them. The CDR3 loop reads CASRLDGSYNEQFF. CDR3 sequence (DNA): TGCGCCAGCAGGCTCGACGGTTCCTACAATGAGCAGTTCTTC.

V usage is TRBV6-1 and J usage is TRBJ2-5; D is possibly TRBD2 (5 bases). Trimming cost V 6 bases and J 5 bases, with 13 bases left between them. Germline V lookup: CDR1 MNHNS, CDR2 SASEGT. The CDR3 has 13 amino acids. CDR3 protein: CASSGPGKETQYF. CDR3 nucleotides: TGTGCCAGCAGCGGGCCGGGGAAGGAGACCCAGTACTTC.

The rearrangement joins TRBV28 to TRBJ1-1; 11 nucleotides align to TRBD1. V lost 3 bases and J lost 4; bases outside the gene matches: 4. The germline CDR1 and CDR2 sequences are MDHEN and SYDVKM. The CDR3 runs to 15 residues. CDR3 DNA sequence: TGTGCCAGCAGTTTTACCGGGACAGGGGGCACTGAAGCTTTCTTT. Protein product: CASSFTGTGGTEAFF.

J is TRBJ2-3 and V is TRBV5-5, with 9 bases fitting TRBD2. The V segment lost 5 bases and the J segment 0 bases; nucleotides outside the gene matches: 4. Germline V gives CDR1 SGHKS, CDR2 YYEKEE (reference sequence). The CDR3 is made up of 15 amino acids. The CDR3 DNA is TGTGCCAGCAGTCCACTAGCGGGCAGCACAGATACGCAGTATTTT. It is translated as CASSPLAGSTDTQYF. Drawing the rest from reference TRBV5-5 and TRBJ2-3, the complete variable domain is DAGVTQSPTHLIKTRGQQVTLRCSPISGHKSVSWYQQVLGQGPQFIFQYYEKEERGRGNFPDRFSARQFPNYSSELNVNALLLGDSALYLCASSPLAGSTDTQYFGPGTRLTVL.

The rearrangement uses TRBV6-5 and TRBJ1-1; D may be TRBD1 (6 bases). The CDR3 totals 14 residues. CDR1 and CDR2 (germline): MNHEY, SVGAGI. The V gene lost 7 bases and the J gene lost 5 bases, with 17 bases spanning the gap. In DNA, the CDR3 is TGTGCCAGCACCTCGGCACAGGGTCGGACTGAAGCTTTCTTT. Translating gives CASTSAQGRTEAFF.

V is TRBV11-3 and J is TRBJ2-1; 8 nucleotides align to TRBD2. The CDR3 spans 13 residues. With 6 bases clipped from V and 3 bases from J, the junction kept 1 base outside the gene matches. Germline V CDR1 and CDR2: SGHNT, YENEEA. The CDR3 DNA reads TGTGCCAGCAGTAGCGGGGTCTACAATGAGCAGTTCTTC. Residues: CASSSGVYNEQFF. Based on the CDR3 plus reference TRBV11-3 and TRBJ2-1, the full variable domain is EAGVVQSPRYKIIEKKQPVAFWCNPISGHNTLYWYLQNLGQGPELLIRYENEEAVDDSQLPKDRFSAERLKGVDSTLKIQPAELGDSAVYLCASSSGVYNEQFFGPGTRLTVL.